The clone carrying this T cell receptor beta chain was seen many times. Antigen unknown. Each CDR3 protein gets one entry after TCRdb re-called the multiplex PCR reads with MiXCR. The data hold over 20,000 distinct CDR3 sequences, with roughly 32% observed a single time. This sample was taken from a study of breast tumors, draining lymph nodes, adjacent tissues. The study, taken as a whole, reports: Tumor TCR diversity was below lymph nodes but above nontumor tissue. Most tumor T cells seemingly derive from lymph node, then expand in tumor. Compared with basal-like, luminal-like tumors shared significantly more repertoire with nontumor tissue.

The sequenced sample consisted of breast tumor tissue. This receptor was taken from a female donor with breast cancer. Some clones in this sample may be carry-over from other donors' samples.

The CDR3 coding sequence is TGTGCTAGTGGACAGACTAGCGGGAGTTTCGACGAGCAGTACTTC. It is translated as CASGQTSGSFDEQYF. This sequence joins TRBV12-5 and TRBJ2-7; 12 bases map to TRBD2. This CDR3 is built from 15 residues. J lost 5 bases, V lost 6 bases, and 8 bases had no gene match. Germline CDR1 is LGHNT and CDR2 is FRNRAP.